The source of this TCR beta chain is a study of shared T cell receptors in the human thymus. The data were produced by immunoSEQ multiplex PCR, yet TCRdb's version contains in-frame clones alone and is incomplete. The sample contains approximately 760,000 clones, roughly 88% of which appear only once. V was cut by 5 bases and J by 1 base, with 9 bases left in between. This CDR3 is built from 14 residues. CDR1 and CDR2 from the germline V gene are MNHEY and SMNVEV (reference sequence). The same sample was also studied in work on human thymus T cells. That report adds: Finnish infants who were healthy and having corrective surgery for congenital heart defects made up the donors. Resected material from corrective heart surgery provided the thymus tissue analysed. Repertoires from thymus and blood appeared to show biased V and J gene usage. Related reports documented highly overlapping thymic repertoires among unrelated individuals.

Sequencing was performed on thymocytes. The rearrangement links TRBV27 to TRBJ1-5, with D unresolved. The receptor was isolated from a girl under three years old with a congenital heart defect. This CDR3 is CASSQEGSNQPQHF. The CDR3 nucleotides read TGTGCCAGCAGTCAGGAGGGAAGCAATCAGCCCCAGCATTTT.